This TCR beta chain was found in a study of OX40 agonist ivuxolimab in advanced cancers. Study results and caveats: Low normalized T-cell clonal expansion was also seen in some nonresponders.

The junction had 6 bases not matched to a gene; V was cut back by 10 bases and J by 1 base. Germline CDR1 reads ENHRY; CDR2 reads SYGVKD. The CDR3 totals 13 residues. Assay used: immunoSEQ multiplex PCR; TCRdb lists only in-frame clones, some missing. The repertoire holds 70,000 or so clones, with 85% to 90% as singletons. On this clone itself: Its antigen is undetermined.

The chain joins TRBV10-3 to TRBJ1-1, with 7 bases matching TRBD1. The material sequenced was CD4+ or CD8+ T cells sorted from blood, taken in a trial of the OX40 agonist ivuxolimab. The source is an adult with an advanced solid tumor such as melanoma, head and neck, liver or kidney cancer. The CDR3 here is CATSQGENTEAFF. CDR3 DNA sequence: TGTGCCACCAGCCAGGGGGAGAACACTGAAGCTTTCTTT.